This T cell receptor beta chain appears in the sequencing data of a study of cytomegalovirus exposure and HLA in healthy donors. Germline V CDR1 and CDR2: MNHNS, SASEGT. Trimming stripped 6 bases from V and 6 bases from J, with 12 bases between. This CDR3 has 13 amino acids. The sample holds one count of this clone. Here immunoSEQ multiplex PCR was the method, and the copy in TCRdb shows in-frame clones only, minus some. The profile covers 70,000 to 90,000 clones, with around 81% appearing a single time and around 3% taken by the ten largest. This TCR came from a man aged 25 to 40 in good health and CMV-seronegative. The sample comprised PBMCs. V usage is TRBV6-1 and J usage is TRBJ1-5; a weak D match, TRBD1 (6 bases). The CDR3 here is CASSYGQTQPQHF. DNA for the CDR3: TGTGCCAGCAGCTATGGACAGACTCAGCCCCAGCATTTT.